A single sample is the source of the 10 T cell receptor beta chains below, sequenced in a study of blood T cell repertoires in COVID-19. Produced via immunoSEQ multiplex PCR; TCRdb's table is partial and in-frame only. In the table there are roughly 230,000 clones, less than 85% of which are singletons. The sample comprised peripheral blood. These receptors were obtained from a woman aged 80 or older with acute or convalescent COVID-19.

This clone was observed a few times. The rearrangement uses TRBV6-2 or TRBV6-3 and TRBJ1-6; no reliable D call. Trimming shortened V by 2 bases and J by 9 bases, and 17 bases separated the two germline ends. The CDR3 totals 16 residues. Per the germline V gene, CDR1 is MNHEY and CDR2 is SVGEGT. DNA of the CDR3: TGTGCCAGCAGTTACCAGGCCTTGCGTGAGGGTTCACCCCTCCACTTT. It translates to CASSYQALREGSPLHF.

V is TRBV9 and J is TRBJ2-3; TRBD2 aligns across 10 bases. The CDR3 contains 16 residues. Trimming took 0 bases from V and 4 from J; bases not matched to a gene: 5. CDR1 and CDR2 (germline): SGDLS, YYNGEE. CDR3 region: CASSVDSGGPPDTQYF. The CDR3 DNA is TGTGCCAGCAGCGTAGATAGCGGGGGGCCCCCAGATACGCAGTATTTT.

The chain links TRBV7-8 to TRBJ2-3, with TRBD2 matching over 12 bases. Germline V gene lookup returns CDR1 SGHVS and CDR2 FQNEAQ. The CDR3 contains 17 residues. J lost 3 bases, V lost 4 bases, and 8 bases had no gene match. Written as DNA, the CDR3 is TGTGCCAGCAGCTCAAGGACTAGCGGGGTTATGACAGATACGCAGTATTTT. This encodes CASSSRTSGVMTDTQYF.

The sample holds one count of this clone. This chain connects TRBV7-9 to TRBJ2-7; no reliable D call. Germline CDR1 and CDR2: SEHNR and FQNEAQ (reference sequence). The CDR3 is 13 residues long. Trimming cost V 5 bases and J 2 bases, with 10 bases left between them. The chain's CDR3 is CASSLNTAYEQYF. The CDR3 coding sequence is TGTGCCAGCAGCCTAAATACCGCCTACGAGCAGTACTTC.

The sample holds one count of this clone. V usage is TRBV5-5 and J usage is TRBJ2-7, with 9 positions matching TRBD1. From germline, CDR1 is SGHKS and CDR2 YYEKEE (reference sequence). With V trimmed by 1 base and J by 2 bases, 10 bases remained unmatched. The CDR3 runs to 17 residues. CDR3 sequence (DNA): TGTGCCAGCAGCTTGAGTTGGCCCGGACAGGGGCCCTACGAGCAGTACTTC. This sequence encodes CASSLSWPGQGPYEQYF.

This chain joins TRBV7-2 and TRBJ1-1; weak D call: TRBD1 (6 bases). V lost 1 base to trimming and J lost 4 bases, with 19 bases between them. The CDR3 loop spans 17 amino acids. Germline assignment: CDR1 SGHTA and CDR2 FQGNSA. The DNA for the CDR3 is TGTGCCAGCAGCTTAGGCGGGGGCGAGGGTTTGGGCACTGAAGCTTTCTTT. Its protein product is CASSLGGGEGLGTEAFF. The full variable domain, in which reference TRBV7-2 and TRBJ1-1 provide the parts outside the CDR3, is GAGVSQSPSNKVTEKGKDVELRCDPISGHTALYWYRQSLGQGLEFLIYFQGNSAPDKSGLPSDRFSAERTGGSVSTLTIQRTQQEDSAVYLCASSLGGGEGLGTEAFFGQGTRLTVV.

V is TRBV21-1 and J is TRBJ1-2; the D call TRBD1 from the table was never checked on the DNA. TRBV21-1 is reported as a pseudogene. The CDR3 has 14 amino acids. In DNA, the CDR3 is TGTGCCAGCAGCACGGGACAGGGACGTAGTGGCTACACCTTC. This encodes CASSTGQGRSGYTF.

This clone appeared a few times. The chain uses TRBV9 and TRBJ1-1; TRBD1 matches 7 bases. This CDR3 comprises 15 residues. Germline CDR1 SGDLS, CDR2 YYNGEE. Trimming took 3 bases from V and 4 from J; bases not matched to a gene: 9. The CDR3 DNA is TGTGCCAGCAGCGCATTGGCAGGGGGAGGCACTGAAGCTTTCTTT. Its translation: CASSALAGGGTEAFF.

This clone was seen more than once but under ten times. CDR3 DNA: TGTGCCAGCAGGAGGCTTCGAAACTATGGCTACACCTTC. Translating gives CASRRLRNYGYTF. The J gene is TRBJ1-2, the V gene TRBV27; D not certain. CDR1 MNHEY and CDR2 SMNVEV come from the germline V gene (reference sequence). Trimming pared 6 bases from V and 2 bases from J, leaving 10 bases between. This CDR3 is built from 13 residues.

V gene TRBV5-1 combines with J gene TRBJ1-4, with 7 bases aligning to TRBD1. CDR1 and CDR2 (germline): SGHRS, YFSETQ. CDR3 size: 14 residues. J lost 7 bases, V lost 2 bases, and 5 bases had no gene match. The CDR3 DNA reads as TGCGCCAGCAGCTTACAGGGGTTTAGTGAAAAACTGTTTTTT. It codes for CASSLQGFSEKLFF.